The 17 T cell receptor beta chains below come from one sample, sequenced in a study of cytomegalovirus exposure and HLA in healthy donors. Primers: 60 Vbeta forward and 13 Jbeta reverse. The repertoire was sequenced with immunoSEQ multiplex PCR; TCRdb's copy has only in-frame clones and lacks some. The table records 100,000 to 150,000 clones, approximately 80% of them present only once. Sequenced input: PBMCs. These receptors all stem from a young man in good health and CMV-seronegative.

This clone was picked up one time. The chain links TRBV25-1 to TRBJ2-7; possible D gene TRBD1, 5 bases. The ends were cut back, 1 base at V and 2 bases at J, with 12 bases in the middle. This CDR3 region has 15 residues. Germline CDR1 MGHDK, CDR2 SYGVNS. In nucleotides, the CDR3 is TGTGCCAGCAGTGAATTCAGGGAAGGGACCTACGAGCAGTACTTC. It encodes CASSEFREGTYEQYF.

The rearrangement uses TRBV5-1 and TRBJ2-2; the match to TRBD2 covers 8 bases. Germline trimming cut 1 base from V and 0 bases from J; bases unmatched to any gene: 8. CDR1 and CDR2 (germline): SGHRS, YFSETQ. The CDR3 is 18 amino acids. CDR3 in amino acids: CASSLLPAGVANTGELFF. The CDR3 DNA follows: TGCGCCAGCAGCTTGCTCCCAGCGGGGGTCGCGAACACCGGGGAGCTGTTTTTT.

This chain connects TRBV12-5 to TRBJ2-7; tentatively, D is TRBD1 (5 bases). Germline V gives CDR1 LGHNT, CDR2 FRNRAP. V was trimmed by 5 bases and J by 3 bases, leaving 11 bases between them. The CDR3 is made up of 13 amino acids. The CDR3 loop reads CASGHLQGYEQYF. The CDR3 bases are TGTGCTAGTGGTCACCTGCAGGGCTACGAGCAGTACTTC.

The chain recombines TRBV6-5 with TRBJ2-5; TRBD2 matches 12 bases. The CDR3 length is 16 residues. Germline V lookup: CDR1 MNHEY, CDR2 SVGAGI. V shed 4 bases and J 5 bases; nucleotides not matched to a gene: 8. CDR3 in amino acids: CASSSPTSGGGETQYF. DNA of the CDR3: TGTGCCAGCAGTTCCCCGACTAGCGGGGGCGGTGAGACCCAGTACTTC.

Here the CDR3 reads CSVLGTGGNYEQYF. Written as DNA, the CDR3 is TGCAGCGTGCTAGGGACAGGGGGCAACTACGAGCAGTACTTC. This chain links TRBV29-1 with TRBJ2-5; 12 bases are a match to TRBD1. The J call could be wrong; TRBJ2-7 is a better fit for the DNA end. The CDR3 covers 14 residues. CDR1 SQVTM and CDR2 ANQGSEA come from the germline V gene.

The chain couples TRBV19 to TRBJ2-1, with 7 bases matching TRBD2. There are 13 residues in the CDR3. V dropped 6 bases and J dropped 5; count of bases not matched to a gene: 4. Germline V gene lookup returns CDR1 LNHDA and CDR2 SQIVND (reference sequence). CDR3 amino acids: CASSLADHNEQFF. As DNA, the CDR3 is TGTGCCAGTAGCCTAGCGGACCACAATGAGCAGTTCTTC.

The chain links TRBV19 to TRBJ1-5; 12 positions match TRBD1. V gave up 3 bases and J gave up 7 bases; unmatched junction bases: 4. This CDR3 spans 15 amino acids. CDR1 and CDR2 (germline): LNHDA, SQIVND (reference sequence). The CDR3 protein is CASSIRDRGQQPQHF. The CDR3 DNA sequence: TGTGCCAGTAGTATCCGGGACAGGGGGCAACAGCCCCAGCATTTT.

As concerns this clone: Sequence at one end of the junction differs from germline and may be a read error. The chain recombines TRBV7-9 with TRBJ2-7, with 7 bases matching TRBD2. The CDR3 consists of 17 residues. CDR1 is SEHNR, CDR2 FQNEAQ, per germline (reference sequence). This chain's CDR3 is CSSSFWGGLRSSYEQYF. CDR3 coding DNA: TGTTCCAGCAGCTTCTGGGGGGGACTAAGAAGCTCCTACGAGCAGTACTTC.

This clone has just a few counts. The V gene is TRBV5-5, the J gene TRBJ1-1, with D perhaps TRBD1 (6 bases). Trimming removed 3 bases from V and 4 bases from J, with 22 bases in between. This CDR3 comprises 17 residues. Looked up from germline, CDR1 is SGHKS and CDR2 is YYEKEE (reference sequence). The CDR3 is CASSSFPGTRGSTEAFF. CDR3 nucleotides: TGTGCCAGCAGCTCATTCCCCGGGACAAGGGGTAGCACTGAAGCTTTCTTT.

The rearrangement joins TRBV5-6 to TRBJ2-3; D possibly corresponds to TRBD1 (5 bases). V was pared by 4 bases and J by 3 bases, with 18 bases between. CDR1 SGHDT and CDR2 YYEEEE come from the germline V gene. This CDR3 contains 16 residues. The CDR3 bases are TGTGCCAGCAGCCTCCCGGGTGTGCAGGGAACAGATACGCAGTATTTT. This translates into CASSLPGVQGTDTQYF.

The V and J genes are TRBV6-1 and TRBJ2-3, with 16 bases fitting TRBD2. This CDR3 is 15 amino acids long. The germline V gene encodes CDR1 MNHNS and CDR2 SASEGT. Unmatched junction bases numbered 3, after V lost 9 bases and J lost 3 bases. The CDR3 protein is CARGTSGGATDTQYF. The CDR3 coding sequence is TGTGCCAGAGGGACTAGCGGGGGGGCGACAGATACGCAGTATTTT.

The gene calls are TRBV9 and TRBJ2-5; 8 bases fit TRBD2. Trimming took 5 bases from V and 0 from J; bases not matched to a gene: 3. This CDR3 comprises 14 residues. Germline V gene data show CDR1 as SGDLS and CDR2 as YYNGEE. The CDR3 bases are TGTGCCAGCAGTGCGGGGGGCTACCAAGAGACCCAGTACTTC. As protein: CASSAGGYQETQYF. The whole variable domain, remainder taken from reference TRBV9 and TRBJ2-5, is DSGVTQTPKHLITATGQRVTLRCSPRSGDLSVYWYQQSLDQGLQFLIQYYNGEERAKGNILERFSAQQFPDLHSELNLSSLELGDSALYFCASSAGGYQETQYFGPGTRLLVL.

The sample holds a few counts of this clone. This sequence joins TRBV27 and TRBJ2-7, with 10 bases identical to TRBD1. J was trimmed by 2 bases and V by 3 bases; bases with no gene match: 7. The CDR3 has 16 amino acids. Germline V gives CDR1 MNHEY, CDR2 SMNVEV (reference sequence). This CDR3 is CASSFFPGQGPYEQYF. CDR3 coding DNA: TGTGCCAGCAGTTTTTTCCCGGGACAGGGGCCCTACGAGCAGTACTTC.

This chain joins TRBV6-6 and TRBJ2-5, with TRBD2 identical over 9 bases. In germline, CDR1 is MNHNY, CDR2 SVGAGI (reference sequence). This CDR3 has 13 residues. V lost 3 bases and J lost 5; bases outside the gene matches: 1. The CDR3 DNA reads TGTGCCAGCAGTTATAGCGGGGGTGAGACCCAGTACTTC. It encodes CASSYSGGETQYF.

This clone is a singleton in its sample. V gene TRBV25-1 combines with J gene TRBJ2-7; D might be TRBD2 (5 bases). This CDR3 has 12 amino acids. With 7 bases removed from V and 6 bases from J, the gap between germline ends came to 13 bases. The germline V gene has CDR1 MGHDK and CDR2 SYGVNS. The CDR3 DNA reads TGTGCCAGCACTAGGACGGCGGGCGAGCAGTACTTC. It encodes CASTRTAGEQYF.

In its sample, this clone was seen a few times. Written as DNA, the CDR3 is TGTGCCAGCAGACAAGCGGGGGGCCTCCCTAGCACAGATACGCAGTATTTT. Translated, it gives CASRQAGGLPSTDTQYF. The chain recombines TRBV2 with TRBJ2-3, with 9 nucleotides matching TRBD2. In germline, CDR1 is SNHLY, CDR2 FYNNEI. With 6 bases clipped from V and 0 bases from J, the junction kept 10 bases outside the gene matches. The CDR3 is 17 amino acids.

The V and J genes are TRBV19 and TRBJ2-7; TRBD1 is a possible D gene (5 bases). Per germline, CDR1 LNHDA and CDR2 SQIVND (reference sequence). The CDR3 spans 15 residues. Trimming pared 10 bases from V and 0 bases from J, leaving 19 bases between. The CDR3 loop reads CATSVWGQSSYEQYF. CDR3 nucleotide sequence: TGTGCCACCTCCGTTTGGGGCCAGTCCTCCTACGAGCAGTACTTC.